One TCR beta chain is described in this entry. The data belong to a study of blood T cell repertoires in COVID-19. The CDR3 contains 17 residues. CDR1 and CDR2 from the germline V gene are LGHNA and YNFKEQ. The germline V and J ends were trimmed by 2 bases and 6 bases, with 20 bases remaining between them. Per the study methods: Estimation of nucleated cell counts relied on the amplification of reference gene primers. Clones were read by immunoSEQ multiplex PCR, and TCRdb kept only the in-frame ones, dropping some. That table furnishes V, J and clone size, whereas the DNA furnished D and trimming. The data show about 490,000 clones, with 75% to 90% seen just once and approximately 2.9% held by the top ten.

The chain has TRBV4-2 and TRBJ2-1; no definite D call. This TCR was sampled from a human donor in a cohort sampled during active COVID-19. Sequenced material: peripheral blood. CDR3 loop: CASSQLSSTDILNEQFF. Written as DNA, the CDR3 is TGTGCCAGCAGCCAACTTTCCAGTACCGATATTCTCAATGAGCAGTTCTTC.